These T cell receptor beta chains were read from a single sample in a study of blood T cell repertoires in COVID-19. Produced via immunoSEQ multiplex PCR; TCRdb's table is partial and in-frame only. The data contain more than 300,000 clones, about 90% of them singletons. Sequencing was performed on peripheral blood. The origin of the receptors is a woman aged 65 to 85 with COVID-19, enrolled during active disease. The CDR3 runs from the conserved cysteine through the conserved F or W. The order of the fields is V gene, J gene, clone size, D gene, CDR3 DNA, CDR3 protein. A D gene is named only where the DNA matches it firmly. Expanded clones get a size class; other rows say once, few or many, or leave the size out.

TRBV27	TRBJ2-7	.	.	TGTGCCAGCAGTTCTTCCTACGAGCAGTACTTC	CASSSSYEQYF
TRBV9	TRBJ2-5	.	TRBD2	TGTGCCAGCAGCGTAGCTAGCGGGGGGTCCCAAGAGACCCAGTACTTC	CASSVASGGSQETQYF
TRBV11-2	TRBJ2-7	.	.	TGTGCCAGCAGTCTTAGGGTCGGCAGGGAGGTCTACGAGCAGTACTTC	CASSLRVGREVYEQYF
TRBV28	TRBJ1-5	once	.	TGTGCCAGCAGTTTTGGCGGGGGCGAGCGGCATCAGCCCCAGCATTTT	CASSFGGGERHQPQHF
TRBV5-1	TRBJ2-5	.	.	TGCGCCAGCAGCTTGTACGGGGAAGAGACCCAGTACTTC	CASSLYGEETQYF
TRBV19	TRBJ1-2	.	.	TGTGCCAGTACCGGGTCGTGGGGCTACACCTTC	CASTGSWGYTF
TRBV7-9	TRBJ1-2	.	TRBD1	TGTGCCAGCAGCTTAGAAGACAGGGGCTGGGGCTACACCTTC	CASSLEDRGWGYTF
TRBV18	TRBJ1-2	.	TRBD1	TGTGCCAGCTCACCTTCCGGGACAGGGGCGGTCGGCTACACCTTC	CASSPSGTGAVGYTF
TRBV11-2	TRBJ2-1	.	.	TGTGCCAGCAACACCGGGGGTCTGGGTGAGCAGTTCTTC	CASNTGGLGEQFF
TRBV6-5	TRBJ1-2	.	TRBD1	TGTGCCAGCCAATTTCCGGGACAGGGGGCGAGTGGCTACACCTTC	CASQFPGQGASGYTF
TRBV7-9	TRBJ1-5	.	.	TGTGCCAGCAGCCCCGGCGGGAATCAGCCCCAGCATTTT	CASSPGGNQPQHF
TRBV4-3	TRBJ1-6	.	.	TGCGCCAGCACCTTGGGCGGGGCTAATTCACCCCTCCACTTT	CASTLGGANSPLHF
TRBV5-1	TRBJ1-2	.	.	TGCGCCAGCAGCTTGGTTGGGGGGGACTATGGCTACACCTTC	CASSLVGGDYGYTF
TRBV11-3	TRBJ1-6	few	.	TGTGCCAGCAGCTTAGTCGAGGCAGGGCCCCTCCACTTT	CASSLVEAGPLHF
TRBV7-2	TRBJ2-2	.	.	TGTGCCAGCAGCCCAGGGGTCTTCACCGGGGAGCTGTTTTTT	CASSPGVFTGELFF
TRBV12-5	TRBJ1-5	.	.	TGTGCTAGTGGTGGGGCAGGGCAGGCCTTCAATCAGCCCCAGCATTTT	CASGGAGQAFNQPQHF
TRBV11-2	TRBJ2-5	.	TRBD2	TGTGCCAGCAGCTTAGGCGGGGGGCAAGAGACCCAGTACTTC	CASSLGGGQETQYF
TRBV27	TRBJ1-3	.	.	TGTGCCAGCAGTTTACGGGTGGACTCTGGAAACACCATATATTTT	CASSLRVDSGNTIYF
TRBV5-1	TRBJ2-3	.	TRBD2	TGCGCCAGCAGCTTCGACGGACTAGCGGGGGGCCGCAGCACAGATACGCAGTATTTT	CASSFDGLAGGRSTDTQYF
TRBV4-1	TRBJ2-3	.	.	TGCGCCAGCAGCCAGCTTCGCGGGGGCGCATCAGATACGCAGTATTTT	CASSQLRGGASDTQYF
TRBV28	TRBJ1-6	.	.	TGTGCCAGCGCGGAATTTTATAATTCACCCCTCCACTTT	CASAEFYNSPLHF
TRBV7-2	TRBJ1-2	.	.	TGTGCCAGCAGCGTCAGAATTAACTATGGCTACACCTTC	CASSVRINYGYTF
TRBV19	TRBJ2-1	.	.	TGTGCCAGTAGTACAGGGTCTTCCTACAATGAGCAGTTCTTC	CASSTGSSYNEQFF
TRBV7-2	TRBJ1-5	.	.	TGTGCCAGCAGCTTAGCCGGGATTCAGCCCCAGCATTTT	CASSLAGIQPQHF
TRBV19	TRBJ2-1	.	TRBD1	TGTGCCAGTAGCCCGGACAGGAGCTCCTACAATGAGCAGTTCTTC	CASSPDRSSYNEQFF
TRBV2	TRBJ1-3	.	.	TGTGCCAGCAGTGGCCTCGGGAACCCTGGAAACACCATATATTTT	CASSGLGNPGNTIYF